This TCR beta chain is drawn from a study of T cell responses to AZD1222 COVID-19 vaccine. Sequencing used immunoSEQ multiplex PCR; TCRdb keeps in-frame clones, though not all of them. The sample lists 180,000 or so clones, around 95% occurring once. The table lists this clone with a count of one. What it recognizes is unknown. Germline V gene sequence: CDR1 MNHEY, CDR2 SVGAGI. The CDR3 spans 14 residues. V was trimmed by 6 bases and J by 7 bases, leaving 15 bases between them. Whole-study findings and limits: Spike-specific TCR breadth and depth went up after people got two AZD1222 doses.

This material consisted of peripheral blood, taken on day 0 of AZD1222 vaccination. The receptor's source is an adult in good health. The V and J genes are TRBV6-5 and TRBJ2-2; tentatively, D is TRBD2 (6 bases). The CDR3 DNA reads TGTGCCAGCAGCCTTAGCGGTCAGGGCGGGGAGCTGTTTTTT. Translating gives CASSLSGQGGELFF.